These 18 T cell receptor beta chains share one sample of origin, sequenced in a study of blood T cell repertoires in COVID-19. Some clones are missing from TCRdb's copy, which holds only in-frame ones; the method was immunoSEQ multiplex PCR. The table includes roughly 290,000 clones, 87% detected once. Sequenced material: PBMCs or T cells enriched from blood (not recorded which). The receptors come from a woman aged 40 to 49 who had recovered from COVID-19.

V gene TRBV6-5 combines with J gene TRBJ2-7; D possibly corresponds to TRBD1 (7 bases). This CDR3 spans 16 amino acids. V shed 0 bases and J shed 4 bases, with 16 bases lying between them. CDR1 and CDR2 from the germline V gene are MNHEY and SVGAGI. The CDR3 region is CASSYSTLGGQYEQYF. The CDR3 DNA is TGTGCCAGCAGTTACTCTACTCTCGGGGGACAGTACGAGCAGTACTTC.

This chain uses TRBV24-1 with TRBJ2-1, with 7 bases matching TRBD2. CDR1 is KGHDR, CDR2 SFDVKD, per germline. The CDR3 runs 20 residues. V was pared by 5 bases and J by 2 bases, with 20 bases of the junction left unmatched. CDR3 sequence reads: CATSGDSGQRDPLPYNEQFF. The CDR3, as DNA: TGTGCCACCAGTGGAGACTCGGGGCAGCGGGATCCCCTACCCTACAATGAGCAGTTCTTC.

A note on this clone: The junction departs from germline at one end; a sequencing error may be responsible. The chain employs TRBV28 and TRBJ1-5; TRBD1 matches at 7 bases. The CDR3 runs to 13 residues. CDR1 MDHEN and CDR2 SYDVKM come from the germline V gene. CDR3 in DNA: TGTGCCAGCAGTTTGGCGGGAAAAGGGGGCTGTACATTT. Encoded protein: CASSLAGKGGCTF.

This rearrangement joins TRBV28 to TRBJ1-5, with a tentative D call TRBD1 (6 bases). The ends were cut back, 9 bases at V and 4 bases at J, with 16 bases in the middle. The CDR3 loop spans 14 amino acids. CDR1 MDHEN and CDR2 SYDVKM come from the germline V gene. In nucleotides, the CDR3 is TGTGCCAGTGTAAACGGCAGGGGAAATCAGCCCCAGCATTTT. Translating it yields CASVNGRGNQPQHF.

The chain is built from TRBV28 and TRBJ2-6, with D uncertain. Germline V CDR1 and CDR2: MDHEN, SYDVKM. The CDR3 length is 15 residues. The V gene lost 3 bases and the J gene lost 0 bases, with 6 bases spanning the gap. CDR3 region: CASSFGLSGANVLTF. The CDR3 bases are TGTGCCAGCAGTTTTGGGCTCTCTGGGGCCAACGTCCTGACTTTC.

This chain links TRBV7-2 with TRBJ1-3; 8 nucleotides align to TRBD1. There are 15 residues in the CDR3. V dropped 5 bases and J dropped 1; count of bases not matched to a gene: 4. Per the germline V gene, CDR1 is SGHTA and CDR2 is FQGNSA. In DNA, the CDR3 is TGTGCCAGCAGCCCCCGACAGGGGTCTGGAAACACCATATATTTT. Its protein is CASSPRQGSGNTIYF.

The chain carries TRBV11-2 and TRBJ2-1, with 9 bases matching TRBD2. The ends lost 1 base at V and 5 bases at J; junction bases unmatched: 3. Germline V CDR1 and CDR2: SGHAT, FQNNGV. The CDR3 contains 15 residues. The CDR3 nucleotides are TGTGCCAGCAGCTTAGGCGGACTAGCGAACAATGAGCAGTTCTTC. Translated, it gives CASSLGGLANNEQFF.

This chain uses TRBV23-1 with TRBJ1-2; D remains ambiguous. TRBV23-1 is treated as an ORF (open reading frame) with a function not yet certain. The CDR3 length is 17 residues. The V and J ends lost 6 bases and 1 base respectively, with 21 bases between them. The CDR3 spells CASSPSHSSRCNYGYTF. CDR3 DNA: TGCGCCAGCAGCCCTAGTCACTCTTCCCGCTGTAACTATGGCTACACCTTC.

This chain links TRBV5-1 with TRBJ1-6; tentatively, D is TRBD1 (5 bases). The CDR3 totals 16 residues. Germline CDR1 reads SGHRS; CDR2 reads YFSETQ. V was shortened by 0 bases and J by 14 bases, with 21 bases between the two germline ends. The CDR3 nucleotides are TGCGCCAGCAGCTTGGAGGAGCAGGGCCTTGGTGGGACCCTCCACTTT. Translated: CASSLEEQGLGGTLHF. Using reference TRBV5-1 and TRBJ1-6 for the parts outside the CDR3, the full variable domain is KAGVTQTPRYLIKTRGQQVTLSCSPISGHRSVSWYQQTPGQGLQFLFEYFSETQRNKGNFPGRFSGRQFSNSRSEMNVSTLELGDSALYLCASSLEEQGLGGTLHFGNGTRLTVT.

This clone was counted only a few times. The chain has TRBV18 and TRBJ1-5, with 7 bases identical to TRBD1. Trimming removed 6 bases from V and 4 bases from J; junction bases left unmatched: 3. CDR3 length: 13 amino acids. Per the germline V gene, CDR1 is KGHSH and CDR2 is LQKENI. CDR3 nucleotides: TGTGCCAGCTCGACAGGGAGGAATCAGCCCCAGCATTTT. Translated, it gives CASSTGRNQPQHF.

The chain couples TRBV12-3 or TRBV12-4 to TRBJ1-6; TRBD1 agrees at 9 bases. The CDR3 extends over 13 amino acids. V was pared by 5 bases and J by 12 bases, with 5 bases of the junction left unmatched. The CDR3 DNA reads TGTGCCAGCAGTCCAGGACAGGGGTTACCCCTCCACTTT. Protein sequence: CASSPGQGLPLHF.

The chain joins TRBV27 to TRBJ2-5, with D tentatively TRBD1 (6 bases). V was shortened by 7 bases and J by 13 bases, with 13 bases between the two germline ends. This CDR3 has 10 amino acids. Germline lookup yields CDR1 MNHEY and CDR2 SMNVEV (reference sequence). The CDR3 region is CASKTGPRYF. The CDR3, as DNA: TGTGCCAGCAAGACAGGTCCTCGGTACTTC.

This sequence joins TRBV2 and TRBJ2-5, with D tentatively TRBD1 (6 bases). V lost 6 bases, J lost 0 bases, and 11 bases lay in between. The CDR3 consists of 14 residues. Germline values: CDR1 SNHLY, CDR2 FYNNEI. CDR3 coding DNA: TGTGCCAGCAGCGCCGACAGGAACCAAGAGACCCAGTACTTC. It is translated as CASSADRNQETQYF.

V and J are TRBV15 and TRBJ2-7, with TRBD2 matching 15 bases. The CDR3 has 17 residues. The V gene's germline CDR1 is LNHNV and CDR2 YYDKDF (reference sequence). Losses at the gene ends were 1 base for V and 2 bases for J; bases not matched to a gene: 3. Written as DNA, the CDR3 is TGTGCCACCAGCAGAGGTGGACTAGCGGGAGGGGCCTACGAGCAGTACTTC. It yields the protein CATSRGGLAGGAYEQYF.

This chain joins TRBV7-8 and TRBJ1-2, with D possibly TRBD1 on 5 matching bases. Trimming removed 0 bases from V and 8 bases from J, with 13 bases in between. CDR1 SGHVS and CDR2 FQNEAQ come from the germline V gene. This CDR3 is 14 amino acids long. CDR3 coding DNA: TGTGCCAGCAGCTTAGCGGCGCAGGGTGGCGGCTACACCTTC. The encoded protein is CASSLAAQGGGYTF.

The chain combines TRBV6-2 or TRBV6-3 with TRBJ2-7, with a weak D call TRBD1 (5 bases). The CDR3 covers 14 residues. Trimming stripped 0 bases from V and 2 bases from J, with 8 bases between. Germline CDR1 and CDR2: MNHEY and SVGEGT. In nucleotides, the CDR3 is TGTGCCAGCAGTTACTCAGGACACCCCTACGAGCAGTACTTC. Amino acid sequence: CASSYSGHPYEQYF.

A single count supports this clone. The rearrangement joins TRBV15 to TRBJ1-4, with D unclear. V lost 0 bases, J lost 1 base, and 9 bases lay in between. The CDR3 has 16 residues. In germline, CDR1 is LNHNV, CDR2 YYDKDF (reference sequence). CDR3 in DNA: TGTGCCACCAGCAGAGATCGTCGGAGAACTAATGAAAAACTGTTTTTT. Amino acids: CATSRDRRRTNEKLFF.

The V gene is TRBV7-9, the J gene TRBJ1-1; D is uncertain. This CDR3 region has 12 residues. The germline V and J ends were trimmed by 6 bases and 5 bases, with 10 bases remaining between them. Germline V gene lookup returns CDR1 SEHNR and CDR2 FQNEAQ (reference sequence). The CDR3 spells CASRAQRTEAFF. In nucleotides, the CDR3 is TGTGCCAGCAGGGCTCAGCGGACTGAAGCTTTCTTT. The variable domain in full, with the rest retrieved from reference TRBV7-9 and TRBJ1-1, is DTGVSQNPRHKITKRGQNVTFRCDPISEHNRLYWYRQTLGQGPEFLTYFQNEAQLEKSRLLSDRFSAERPKGSFSTLEIQRTEQGDSAMYLCASRAQRTEAFFGQGTRLTVV.